Shown below are 21 T cell receptor beta chains from a single sample sequenced in a study of siplizumab effects on memory and regulatory T cells. TCRdb's copy holds only in-frame clones and misses some; the assay was immunoSEQ multiplex PCR. The sample consists of around 61,000 clones, over 95% of them appearing once. The sample was naive CD8+ T cells sorted from blood. The receptors come from a human donor in good health.

This clone occurred once. V is TRBV2 and J is TRBJ2-7; 9 nucleotides line up with TRBD2. After removal of 3 bases from V and 3 bases from J, the junction contained 3 bases not matched to a gene. Germline assignment: CDR1 SNHLY and CDR2 FYNNEI. This CDR3 has 14 amino acids. CDR3 in DNA: TGTGCCAGCAGTGATAGCGGGGGAAACTACGAGCAGTACTTC. Translation gives CASSDSGGNYEQYF.

This clone was seen a single time. The chain uses TRBV7-2 and TRBJ2-1; unclear D gene. This CDR3 is 17 amino acids long. CDR1 is SGHTA, CDR2 FQGNSA, per germline. V lost 1 base to trimming and J lost 0 bases, with 13 bases between them. The CDR3 DNA sequence: TGTGCCAGCAGCTTAGTGGGTGCCGTGAGCTCCTACAATGAGCAGTTCTTC. Encoded protein: CASSLVGAVSSYNEQFF.

The chain carries TRBV6-5 and TRBJ2-1, with D possibly being TRBD1 or TRBD2 (5 bases each). With 8 bases removed from V and 2 bases from J, the gap between germline ends came to 13 bases. Germline V gene lookup returns CDR1 MNHEY and CDR2 SVGAGI. The CDR3 contains 14 residues. The CDR3 DNA reads as TGTGCCAGCCGGAAGATGGGGGCCTACAATGAGCAGTTCTTC. It translates to CASRKMGAYNEQFF.

The chain carries TRBV7-2 and TRBJ2-7; 7 nucleotides agree with TRBD2. There are 14 residues in the CDR3. V shed 3 bases and J 4 bases; nucleotides not matched to a gene: 6. Germline assignment: CDR1 SGHTA and CDR2 FQGNSA. CDR3 protein: CASSFERELYEQYF. The CDR3 DNA follows: TGTGCCAGCAGCTTCGAGCGGGAACTTTACGAGCAGTACTTC.

The V and J genes are TRBV6-5 and TRBJ2-5; D assignment may be TRBD1 or TRBD2 (5 bases each). The CDR3 has 13 amino acids. V lost 4 bases and J lost 4, with 10 bases in between. From germline, CDR1 is MNHEY and CDR2 SVGAGI. CDR3 DNA sequence: TGTGCCAGCAGTTCAGAGGGGCCAGAGACCCAGTACTTC. The encoded protein is CASSSEGPETQYF.

The chain recombines TRBV5-6 with TRBJ2-7; D uncertain. Per germline, CDR1 SGHDT and CDR2 YYEEEE. The CDR3 covers 12 residues. Between the trimmed V and J ends, which lost 1 base and 3 bases, there was a span of 5 bases. This chain's CDR3 is CASSLRDYEQYF. CDR3 nucleotide sequence: TGTGCCAGCAGCTTGCGAGACTACGAGCAGTACTTC.

This clone showed up just once. The chain couples TRBV6-5 to TRBJ2-3; D uncertain. V gave up 2 bases and J gave up 0 bases, with 6 bases separating them. CDR3 length equals 14 residues. Germline-derived CDR1 and CDR2 are MNHEY and SVGAGI. The CDR3 spells CASSYESSTDTQYF. For the CDR3, the DNA is TGTGCCAGCAGTTACGAGTCTAGCACAGATACGCAGTATTTT.

The V call is TRBV29-1, the J call TRBJ1-3, with unresolved D. Germline CDR1 is SQVTM and CDR2 is ANQGSEA. The CDR3 sequence is 12 residues long. V dropped 6 bases and J dropped 4 bases, with 10 bases sitting between them. The CDR3: CSVLHSGNTIYF. In nucleotides, the CDR3 is TGCAGCGTCCTACACAGCGGAAACACCATATATTTT.

This rearrangement joins TRBV28 to TRBJ2-7; 11 bases align to TRBD1. V lost 5 bases and J lost 2; bases outside the gene matches: 2. This CDR3 region has 14 residues. Germline V lookup: CDR1 MDHEN, CDR2 SYDVKM. CDR3 in amino acids: CASSGQGAAYEQYF. In DNA, the CDR3 is TGTGCCAGCAGTGGACAGGGGGCGGCCTACGAGCAGTACTTC.

The V call is TRBV2, the J call TRBJ2-7; TRBD2 matches 7 bases. There are 16 residues in the CDR3. J was trimmed by 3 bases and V by 3 bases; bases with no gene match: 11. The germline V gene has CDR1 SNHLY and CDR2 FYNNEI. The CDR3 loop is CASSERLAESLYEQYF. In nucleotides, the CDR3 is TGTGCCAGCAGTGAGCGTCTAGCGGAGTCCCTCTACGAGCAGTACTTC.

With respect to this clone: One junction end disagrees with the germline gene, perhaps due to a read error. The gene calls are TRBV4-1 and TRBJ2-7; D uncertain. The CDR3 consists of 11 residues. Germline values: CDR1 MGHRA, CDR2 YSYEKL. The CDR3 loop is CAAGPRYEQYF. The DNA for the CDR3 is TGTGCAGCCGGGCCCCGCTACGAGCAGTACTTC.

The V gene is TRBV6-5, the J gene TRBJ1-1; TRBD1 might be the D (5 bases). The germline V and J ends were trimmed by 2 bases and 0 bases, with 10 bases remaining between them. This CDR3 is built from 15 residues. Looked up from germline, CDR1 is MNHEY and CDR2 is SVGAGI. CDR3 amino acids: CASSYQGLLNTEAFF. The CDR3 coding sequence is TGTGCCAGCAGTTACCAGGGACTGCTGAACACTGAAGCTTTCTTT.

The chain joins TRBV11-2 to TRBJ2-7; 9 bases map to TRBD2. Germline-derived CDR1 and CDR2 are SGHAT and FQNNGV. This CDR3 spans 15 amino acids. V dropped 7 bases and J dropped 0; count of bases not matched to a gene: 7. The CDR3 spells CASTIAGVTSYEQYF. CDR3 coding DNA: TGTGCCAGCACCATAGCGGGAGTTACCTCCTACGAGCAGTACTTC.

This chain uses TRBV9 with TRBJ2-5; the D gene is possibly TRBD1 (6 bases). Trimming took 0 bases from V and 1 from J, leaving 10 bases between them. Germline assignment: CDR1 SGDLS and CDR2 YYNGEE. The length of the CDR3 is 15 residues. The CDR3 sequence is CASSVVGAPQETQYF. The DNA of the CDR3 is TGTGCCAGCAGCGTAGTGGGGGCGCCCCAAGAGACCCAGTACTTC.

The DNA of the CDR3 is TGTGCCACCAGCAGAGATCCGGGTTCGATCTCTGGAAACACCATATATTTT. Its translation is CATSRDPGSISGNTIYF. The chain has TRBV15 and TRBJ1-3; the D is unclear. This CDR3 region has 17 residues. The germline V gene encodes CDR1 LNHNV and CDR2 YYDKDF (reference sequence). V gave up 0 bases and J gave up 0 bases, with 12 bases separating them.

The genes are TRBV5-6 and TRBJ2-5; 12 bases match TRBD2. The length of the CDR3 is 15 residues. From germline, CDR1 is SGHDT and CDR2 YYEEEE. Trimming removed 0 bases from V and 3 bases from J; junction bases left unmatched: 0. The CDR3: CASSLGLAGEETQYF. DNA of the CDR3: TGTGCCAGCAGCTTGGGACTAGCGGGAGAAGAGACCCAGTACTTC.

The rearrangement links TRBV2 to TRBJ1-2; 11 bases align to TRBD1. V shed 8 bases, J shed 8 bases, and the junction held 7 bases outside the gene matches. The CDR3 consists of 13 residues. In germline, CDR1 is SNHLY, CDR2 FYNNEI. As DNA, the CDR3 is TGTGCCAGCTGGGGACAGGGGGAGGGCGGCTACACCTTC. Protein: CASWGQGEGGYTF. Full variable domain (rest looked up from reference TRBV2 and TRBJ1-2): EPEVTQTPSHQVTQMGQEVILRCVPISNHLYFYWYRQILGQKVEFLVSFYNNEISEKSEIFDDQFSVERPDGSNFTLKIRSTKLEDSAMYFCASWGQGEGGYTFGSGTRLTVV.

The table lists this clone with a few counts. The J gene is TRBJ2-3, the V gene TRBV9; D possibly corresponds to TRBD1 (6 bases). V was clipped by 4 bases and J by 5 bases, with 14 bases between them. From germline, CDR1 is SGDLS and CDR2 YYNGEE. The CDR3 is made up of 14 amino acids. The CDR3 sequence is CASSTQGLLDTQYF. In DNA form, the CDR3 reads TGTGCCAGCAGCACACAGGGCCTGCTAGATACGCAGTATTTT.

The chain carries TRBV4-2 and TRBJ2-7, with 11 bases aligning to TRBD1. Trimming cost V 3 bases and J 4 bases; bases outside gene matches: 11. The germline gives CDR1 LGHNA, CDR2 YNFKEQ. The CDR3 consists of 17 residues. The CDR3 reads CASSQTTSRDRGYEQYF. CDR3 nucleotides: TGTGCCAGCAGCCAGACAACATCCCGGGACAGGGGGTACGAGCAGTACTTC.

The rearrangement uses TRBV15 and TRBJ2-3; D is undetermined. The CDR3 sequence is 17 residues long. Germline V CDR1 and CDR2: LNHNV, YYDKDF (reference sequence). Trimming pared 3 bases from V and 4 bases from J, leaving 20 bases between. The CDR3 loop is CATSSPHSLDAPDTQYF. In nucleotides, the CDR3 is TGTGCCACCAGCAGCCCTCACTCCCTTGATGCCCCAGATACGCAGTATTTT.

This clone was recorded once. J is TRBJ2-7 and V is TRBV7-9, with no clear D. The V gene lost 2 bases and the J gene lost 1 base, with 15 bases spanning the gap. The germline V gene encodes CDR1 SEHNR and CDR2 FQNEAQ (reference sequence). CDR3 length: 16 residues. Written as DNA, the CDR3 is TGTGCCAGCAGCTTATCCTATTTGAGAGATTCCTACGAGCAGTACTTC. It yields the protein CASSLSYLRDSYEQYF.